The entry that follows covers one TCR beta chain sequence. V was pared by 3 bases and J by 4 bases, with 11 bases between. Germline V gene sequence: CDR1 SGHNT, CDR2 YYREEE (reference sequence). This CDR3 is 13 amino acids long. A multiplex PCR was run with 60 Vbeta primers and 13 Jbeta primers. Libraries were prepared by immunoSEQ multiplex PCR; TCRdb keeps only in-frame clonotypes and omits some of them. Across about 130,000 clones, the top ten clones capture about 2.5% of the sample. This sample was included in a study of cytomegalovirus exposure and HLA in healthy donors. Source material: PBMCs. This receptor was identified in a man younger than 40 in good health and CMV-seronegative. The V gene is TRBV5-4, the J gene TRBJ2-7; D not certain. The CDR3 protein is CASSSPTAYEQYF. The CDR3 region has the DNA TGTGCCAGCAGCTCACCTACAGCTTACGAGCAGTACTTC.